Below, 18 T cell receptor beta chains from the same sample are listed, as sequenced in a study of OX40 agonist ivuxolimab in advanced cancers. The table came from immunoSEQ multiplex PCR; TCRdb's copy has only in-frame clones and leaves some out. The sample includes 80,000 or so clones, about 88% seen only once; the top ten take approximately 8.4%. The material sequenced was CD4+ or CD8+ T cells sorted from blood, taken in a trial of the OX40 agonist ivuxolimab. The receptors were sampled from an adult with an advanced solid tumor such as melanoma, head and neck, liver or kidney cancer.

The genes are TRBV5-1 and TRBJ2-3; tentative D call: TRBD2 (6 bases). The germline V gene encodes CDR1 SGHRS and CDR2 YFSETQ. The V end was cut by 6 bases, the J end by 0 bases, with 11 bases between. The CDR3 runs 14 residues. CDR3 sequence: CASTRDGSTDTQYF. As DNA, the CDR3 is TGCGCCAGCACGCGGGACGGAAGCACAGATACGCAGTATTTT.

The rearrangement links TRBV7-3 to TRBJ1-1, with D unresolved. This CDR3 region has 13 residues. The V and J ends lost 2 bases and 4 bases respectively, with 8 bases between them. Germline CDR1 is SGHTA and CDR2 is FQGTGA. The CDR3: CASSLWVGTEAFF. DNA for the CDR3: TGTGCCAGCAGCTTATGGGTTGGCACTGAAGCTTTCTTT.

A word on this clone: Sequence at one end of the junction differs from germline and may be a read error. CDR3 residues: CASNAGETTGELFF. The CDR3 nucleotides read TGTGCCAGCAACGCGGGGGAGACCACCGGAGAGCTGTTTTTT. The chain is built from TRBV6-5 and TRBJ2-2; 7 bases map to TRBD2. Germline V gene sequence: CDR1 MNHEY, CDR2 SVGAGI. CDR3 length equals 14 residues.

This chain uses TRBV5-4 with TRBJ1-4; the D is unclear. V dropped 4 bases and J dropped 7 bases, with 14 bases sitting between them. The CDR3 is made up of 14 amino acids. Germline V gene sequence: CDR1 SGHNT, CDR2 YYREEE (reference sequence). CDR3 protein: CASSRPSMGEKLFF. In DNA form, the CDR3 reads TGTGCCAGCAGCCGACCTTCGATGGGTGAAAAACTGTTTTTT.

The gene calls are TRBV2 and TRBJ2-5; D gene unclear. This CDR3 is 13 amino acids long. V shed 5 bases and J shed 0 bases, with 7 bases lying between them. From germline, CDR1 is SNHLY and CDR2 FYNNEI. CDR3 in amino acids: CASSTLYQETQYF. The CDR3 DNA is TGTGCCAGCAGTACTCTTTACCAAGAGACCCAGTACTTC.

V gene TRBV27 combines with J gene TRBJ2-6, with D perhaps matching TRBD1 (5 bases). With 2 bases removed from V and 2 bases from J, the gap between germline ends came to 10 bases. Germline V lookup: CDR1 MNHEY, CDR2 SMNVEV (reference sequence). CDR3 length: 16 residues. The CDR3 sequence is CASSLRQLTGANVLTF. CDR3 sequence (DNA): TGTGCCAGCAGTTTACGACAGCTGACTGGGGCCAACGTCCTGACTTTC. Based on the CDR3 plus reference TRBV27 and TRBJ2-6, the full variable domain is EAQVTQNPRYLITVTGKKLTVTCSQNMNHEYMSWYRQDPGLGLRQIYYSMNVEVTDKGDVPEGYKVSRKEKRNFPLILESPSPNQTSLYFCASSLRQLTGANVLTFGAGSRLTVL.

This chain links TRBV5-1 with TRBJ1-5; D call uncertain. This CDR3 has 14 amino acids. The V gene's germline CDR1 is SGHRS and CDR2 YFSETQ. V was shortened by 4 bases and J by 5 bases, with 13 bases between the two germline ends. The CDR3 reads CASSPSPGDQPQHF. The DNA for the CDR3 is TGCGCCAGCAGCCCCAGCCCAGGAGATCAGCCCCAGCATTTT.

There are a few counts of this clone. The chain carries TRBV5-8 and TRBJ1-6, with 7 bases that match TRBD1. The CDR3 spans 14 residues. V was pared by 0 bases and J by 14 bases, with 8 bases of the junction left unmatched. Germline-derived CDR1 and CDR2 are SGHTS and YDEGEE. The CDR3 region is CASSLGQGPWTLHF. In nucleotides, the CDR3 is TGTGCCAGCAGCTTGGGACAGGGCCCATGGACCCTCCACTTT.

This rearrangement joins TRBV30 to TRBJ2-5; no clear D gene. V lost 3 bases and J 9 bases, leaving 17 bases between the germline ends. CDR1 and CDR2 (germline): GTSNPN, SVGIG (reference sequence). The CDR3 sequence is 13 residues long. CDR3 DNA: TGTGCCTGGAGAGGACCCAGTTCCTGGGCCCAGTACTTC. Protein: CAWRGPSSWAQYF.

The sample holds one count of this clone. The rearrangement links TRBV5-1 to TRBJ2-1; D is undetermined. The CDR3 sequence is 17 residues long. Germline-derived CDR1 and CDR2 are SGHRS and YFSETQ. Between the trimmed V and J ends, which lost 0 bases and 0 bases, there was a span of 13 bases. The CDR3 bases are TGCGCCAGCAGCTTGGAGAGAGGTGGGAACTCCTACAATGAGCAGTTCTTC. Protein product: CASSLERGGNSYNEQFF.

The V gene is TRBV11-3, the J gene TRBJ2-7, with 7 bases fitting TRBD1. Germline lookup yields CDR1 SGHNT and CDR2 YENEEA. V was pared by 5 bases and J by 1 base, with 5 bases of the junction left unmatched. CDR3 length: 14 amino acids. The CDR3 protein is CASSPTGQSYEQYF. CDR3 sequence (DNA): TGTGCCAGCAGCCCGACGGGACAGTCCTACGAGCAGTACTTC.

The gene calls are TRBV5-1 and TRBJ2-7, with 13 bases fitting TRBD2. Germline CDR1 and CDR2: SGHRS and YFSETQ. Trimming cost V 4 bases and J 5 bases; bases outside gene matches: 12. The CDR3 has 17 amino acids. As DNA, the CDR3 is TGCGCCAGCAGCCCCGGGACTAGCGGGATGGTGTGGAACGAGCAGTACTTC. Residues: CASSPGTSGMVWNEQYF.

The genes are TRBV15 and TRBJ2-7; D remains unclear. The CDR3 covers 14 residues. Germline values: CDR1 LNHNV, CDR2 YYDKDF (reference sequence). V lost 0 bases and J 2 bases, leaving 8 bases between the germline ends. CDR3 amino acids: CATSRDGRAYEQYF. For the CDR3, the DNA is TGTGCCACCAGCAGAGATGGAAGAGCCTACGAGCAGTACTTC.

The chain couples TRBV30 to TRBJ2-5, with D tentatively TRBD2 (6 bases). The CDR3 extends over 15 amino acids. V lost 0 bases and J lost 5, with 16 bases in between. In germline, CDR1 is GTSNPN, CDR2 SVGIG (reference sequence). In nucleotides, the CDR3 is TGTGCCTGGAGTGTAAAGACGGGACTGAGCGAGACCCAGTACTTC. It codes for CAWSVKTGLSETQYF.

The V gene is TRBV19, the J gene TRBJ2-3, with D unresolved. Trimming pared 7 bases from V and 6 bases from J, leaving 14 bases between. CDR1 LNHDA and CDR2 SQIVND come from the germline V gene (reference sequence). The CDR3 has 13 amino acids. The CDR3 sequence is CASTPIGSDTQYF. The CDR3 DNA reads TGTGCCAGTACCCCCATTGGATCGGATACGCAGTATTTT.

This clone was seen only once. This specimen includes other DNA sequences encoding the same CDR3. The rearrangement uses TRBV9 and TRBJ1-2, with a possible D match to TRBD1 (6 bases). CDR3 length: 14 amino acids. V was pared by 0 bases and J by 4 bases, with 10 bases between. Germline CDR1 and CDR2: SGDLS and YYNGEE. This CDR3 is CASSVATGSYGYTF. In nucleotides, the CDR3 is TGTGCCAGCAGCGTAGCGACAGGTTCCTATGGCTACACCTTC.

This chain links TRBV5-5 with TRBJ2-5; a weak D match, TRBD1 (5 bases). Trimming removed 1 base at V and 5 bases at J, with 12 bases between. Germline-derived CDR1 and CDR2 are SGHKS and YYEKEE (reference sequence). The CDR3 sequence is 14 residues long. This CDR3 is CASSLSPPGETQYF. The CDR3 DNA sequence: TGTGCCAGCAGCTTGAGTCCGCCAGGGGAGACCCAGTACTTC.

The chain couples TRBV20-1 to TRBJ1-2; a weak D match, TRBD1 (5 bases). The CDR3 is 11 amino acids. The germline gives CDR1 DFQATT, CDR2 SNEGSKA (reference sequence). Between the trimmed V and J ends, which lost 3 bases and 11 bases, there was a span of 13 bases. The CDR3 coding sequence is TGCAGTGCTAGTGAGGGGACTAGTTACACCTTC. Its protein product is CSASEGTSYTF.